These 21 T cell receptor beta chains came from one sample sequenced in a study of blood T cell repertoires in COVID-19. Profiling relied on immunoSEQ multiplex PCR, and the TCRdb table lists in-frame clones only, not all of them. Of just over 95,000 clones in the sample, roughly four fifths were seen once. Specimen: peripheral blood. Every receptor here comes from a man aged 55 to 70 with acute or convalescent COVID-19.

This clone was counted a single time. The DNA of the CDR3 is TGCAGCGTTACCTCCGGGACAGCCTACGAGCAGTACTTC. Its translation is CSVTSGTAYEQYF. The chain links TRBV29-1 to TRBJ2-7, with 7 bases fitting TRBD1. Germline-derived CDR1 and CDR2 are SQVTM and ANQGSEA. V was clipped by 5 bases and J by 2 bases; unmatched bases: 6. The CDR3 length is 13 residues.

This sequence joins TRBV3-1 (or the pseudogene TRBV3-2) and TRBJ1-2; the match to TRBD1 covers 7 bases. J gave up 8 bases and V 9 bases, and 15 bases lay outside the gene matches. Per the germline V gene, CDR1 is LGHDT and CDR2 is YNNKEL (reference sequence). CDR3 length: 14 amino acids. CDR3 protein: CARRPRGASGGYTF. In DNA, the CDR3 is TGTGCCAGACGCCCCAGGGGGGCTTCGGGCGGCTACACCTTC.

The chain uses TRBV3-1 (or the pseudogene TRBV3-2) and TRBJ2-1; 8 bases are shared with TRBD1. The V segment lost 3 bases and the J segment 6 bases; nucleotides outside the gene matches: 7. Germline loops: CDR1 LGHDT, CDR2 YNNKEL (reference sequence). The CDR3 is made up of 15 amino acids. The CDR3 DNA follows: TGTGCCAGCAGCCAGTGGACAGGGAAGGTCAATGAGCAGTTCTTC. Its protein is CASSQWTGKVNEQFF.

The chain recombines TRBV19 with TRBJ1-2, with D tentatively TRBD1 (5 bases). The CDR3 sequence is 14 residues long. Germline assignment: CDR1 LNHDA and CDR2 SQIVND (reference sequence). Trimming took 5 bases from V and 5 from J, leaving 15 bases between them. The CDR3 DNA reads TGTGCCAGTAGTTTACAGGCCCTGGGGTATGGCTACACCTTC. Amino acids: CASSLQALGYGYTF.

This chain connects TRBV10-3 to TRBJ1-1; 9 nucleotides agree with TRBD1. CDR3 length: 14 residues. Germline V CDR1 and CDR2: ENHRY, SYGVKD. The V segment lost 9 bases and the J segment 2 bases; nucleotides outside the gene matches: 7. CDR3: CAIKTGGENTEAFF. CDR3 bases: TGTGCCATAAAAACAGGGGGCGAAAACACTGAAGCTTTCTTT.

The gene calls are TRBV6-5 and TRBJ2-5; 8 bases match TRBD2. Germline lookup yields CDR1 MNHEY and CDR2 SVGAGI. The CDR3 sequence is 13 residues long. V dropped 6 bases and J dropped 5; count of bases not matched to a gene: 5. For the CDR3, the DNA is TGTGCCAGCAGCCCGGGGGGGCGGGAGACCCAGTACTTC. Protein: CASSPGGRETQYF.

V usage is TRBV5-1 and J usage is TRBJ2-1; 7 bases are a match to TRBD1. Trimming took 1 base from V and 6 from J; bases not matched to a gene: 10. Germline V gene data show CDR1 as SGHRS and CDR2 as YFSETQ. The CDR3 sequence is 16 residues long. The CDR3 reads CASSLLTGVIGNEQFF. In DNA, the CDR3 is TGCGCCAGCAGCTTGTTAACAGGGGTTATAGGCAATGAGCAGTTCTTC. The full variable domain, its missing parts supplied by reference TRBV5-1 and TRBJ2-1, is KAGVTQTPRYLIKTRGQQVTLSCSPISGHRSVSWYQQTPGQGLQFLFEYFSETQRNKGNFPGRFSGRQFSNSRSEMNVSTLELGDSALYLCASSLLTGVIGNEQFFGPGTRLTVL.

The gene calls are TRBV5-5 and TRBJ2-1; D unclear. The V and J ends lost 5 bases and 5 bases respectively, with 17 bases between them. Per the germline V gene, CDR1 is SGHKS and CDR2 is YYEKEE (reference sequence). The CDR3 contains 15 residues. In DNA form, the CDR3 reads TGTGCCAGCAGTTCCGAGGTAGTAGTCAACAATGAGCAGTTCTTC. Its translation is CASSSEVVVNNEQFF.

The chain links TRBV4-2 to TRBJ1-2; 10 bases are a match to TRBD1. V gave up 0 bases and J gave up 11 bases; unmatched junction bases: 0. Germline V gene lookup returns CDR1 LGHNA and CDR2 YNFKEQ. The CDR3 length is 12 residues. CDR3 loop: CASSQEDRGYTF. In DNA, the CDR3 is TGTGCCAGCAGCCAAGAGGACAGGGGGTACACCTTC.

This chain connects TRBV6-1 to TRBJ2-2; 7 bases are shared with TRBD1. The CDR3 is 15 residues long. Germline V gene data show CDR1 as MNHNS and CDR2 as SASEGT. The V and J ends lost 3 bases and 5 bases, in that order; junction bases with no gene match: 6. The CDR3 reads CASSDGQALTGELFF. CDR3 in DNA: TGTGCCAGCAGTGACGGACAGGCCCTAACCGGGGAGCTGTTTTTT.

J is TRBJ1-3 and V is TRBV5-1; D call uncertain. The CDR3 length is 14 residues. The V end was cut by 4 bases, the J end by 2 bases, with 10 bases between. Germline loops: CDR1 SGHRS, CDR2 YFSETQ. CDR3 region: CASSNGEAGNTIYF. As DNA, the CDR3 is TGCGCCAGCAGCAACGGGGAGGCTGGAAACACCATATATTTT.

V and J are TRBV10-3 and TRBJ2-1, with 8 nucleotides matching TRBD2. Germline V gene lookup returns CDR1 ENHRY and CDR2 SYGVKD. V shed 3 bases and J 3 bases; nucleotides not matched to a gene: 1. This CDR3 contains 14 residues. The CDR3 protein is CAISDGTSYNEQFF. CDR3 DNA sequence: TGTGCCATCAGTGATGGGACTAGCTACAATGAGCAGTTCTTC.

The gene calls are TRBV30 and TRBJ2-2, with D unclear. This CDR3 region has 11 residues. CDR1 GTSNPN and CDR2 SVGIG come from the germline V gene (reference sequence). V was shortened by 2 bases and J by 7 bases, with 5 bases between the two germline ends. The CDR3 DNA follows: TGTGCCTGGAGTCCCCGCGGGGAGCTGTTTTTT. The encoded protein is CAWSPRGELFF.

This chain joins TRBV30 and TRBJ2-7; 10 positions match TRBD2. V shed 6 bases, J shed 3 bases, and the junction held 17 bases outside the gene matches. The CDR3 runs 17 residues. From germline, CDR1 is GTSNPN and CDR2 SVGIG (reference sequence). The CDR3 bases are TGTGCCTGTGTGGACATTGGTCCAGCGGGGGGGCTCTACGAGCAGTACTTC. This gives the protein CACVDIGPAGGLYEQYF.

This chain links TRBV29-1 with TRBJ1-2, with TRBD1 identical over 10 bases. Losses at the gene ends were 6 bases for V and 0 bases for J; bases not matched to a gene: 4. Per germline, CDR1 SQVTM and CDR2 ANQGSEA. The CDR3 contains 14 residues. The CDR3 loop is CSVPGQGANYGYTF. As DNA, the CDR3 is TGCAGCGTCCCCGGACAGGGGGCTAACTATGGCTACACCTTC.

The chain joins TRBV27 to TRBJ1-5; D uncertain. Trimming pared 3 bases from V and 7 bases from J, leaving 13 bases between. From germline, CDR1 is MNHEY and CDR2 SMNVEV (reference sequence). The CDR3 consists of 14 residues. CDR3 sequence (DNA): TGTGCCAGCAGTTTTACGAGGCAAAGGCAGCCCCAGCATTTT. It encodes CASSFTRQRQPQHF.

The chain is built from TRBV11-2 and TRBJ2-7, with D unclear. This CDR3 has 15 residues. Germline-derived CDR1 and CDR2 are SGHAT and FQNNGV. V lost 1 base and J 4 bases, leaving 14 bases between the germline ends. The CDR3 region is CASSLGADGYYEQYV. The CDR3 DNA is TGTGCCAGCAGCTTAGGGGCAGACGGATATTACGAGCAGTACGTC.

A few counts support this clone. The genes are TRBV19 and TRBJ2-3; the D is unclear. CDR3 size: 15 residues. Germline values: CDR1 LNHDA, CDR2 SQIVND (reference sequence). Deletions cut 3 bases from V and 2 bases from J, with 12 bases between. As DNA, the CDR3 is TGTGCCAGTAGTATCAGTTCAGGCCCCACAGATACGCAGTATTTT. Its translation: CASSISSGPTDTQYF.

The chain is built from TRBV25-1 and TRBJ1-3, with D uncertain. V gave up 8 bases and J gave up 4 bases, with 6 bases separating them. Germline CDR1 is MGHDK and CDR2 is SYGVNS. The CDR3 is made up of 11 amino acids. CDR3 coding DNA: TGTGCCAGCTCCTTCGGAAACACCATATATTTT. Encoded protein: CASSFGNTIYF.

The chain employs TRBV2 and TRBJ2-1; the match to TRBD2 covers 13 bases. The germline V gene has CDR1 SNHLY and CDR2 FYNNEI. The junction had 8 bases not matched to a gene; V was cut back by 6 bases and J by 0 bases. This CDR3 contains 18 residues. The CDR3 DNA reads TGTGCCAGCAGACGACTAGCGGGAGGTACAGGCTCCTACAATGAGCAGTTCTTC. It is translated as CASRRLAGGTGSYNEQFF.

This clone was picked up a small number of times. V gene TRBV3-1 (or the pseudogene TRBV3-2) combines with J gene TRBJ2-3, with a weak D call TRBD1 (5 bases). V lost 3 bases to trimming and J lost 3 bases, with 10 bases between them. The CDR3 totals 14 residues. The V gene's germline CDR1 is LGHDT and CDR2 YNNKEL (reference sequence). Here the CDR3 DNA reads TGTGCCAGCAGCCAGGGGCTCGGGACAGATACGCAGTATTTT. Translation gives CASSQGLGTDTQYF.